These 16 T cell receptor beta chains were all obtained from the same sample, sequenced in a study of beta chain features in type 1 diabetes. As every portion of the isolated RNA was reverse transcribed, the sequencing read expressed TCRB transcripts. Generated by immunoSEQ multiplex PCR, the TCRdb table keeps only in-frame clones and is missing some. The sample contains 120,000 to 150,000 clones, 6.5% to 8.5% of which appear only once. The sequencing sample was made of central memory CD4+ T cells from blood. The source is a young woman in good health.

The chain carries TRBV5-1 and TRBJ2-5; 10 nucleotides match TRBD2. Germline V gene data show CDR1 as SGHRS and CDR2 as YFSETQ. The V gene end was trimmed by 0 bases and the J gene end by 4 bases; junction bases not matched to a gene: 6. The CDR3 is 16 residues long. CDR3 protein: CASSLGIAGGAETQYF. Here the CDR3 DNA reads TGCGCCAGCAGCTTGGGCATAGCGGGAGGTGCAGAGACCCAGTACTTC.

Details on this clone: Other DNA sequences in the sample encode the same CDR3. The gene calls are TRBV4-3 and TRBJ2-7; TRBD2 matches at 9 bases. Germline-derived CDR1 and CDR2 are LGHNA and YSLEER. V was pared by 1 base and J by 5 bases, with 6 bases of the junction left unmatched. The CDR3 has 15 amino acids. The CDR3 DNA reads as TGCGCCAGCAGCCAAGGTCTAGCGGGATCTGACGAGCAGTACTTC. Residues: CASSQGLAGSDEQYF.

This chain uses TRBV4-3 with TRBJ2-5, with TRBD1 as a possible D gene (6 bases). There are 13 residues in the CDR3. Looked up from germline, CDR1 is LGHNA and CDR2 is YSLEER. Trimming cost V 1 base and J 11 bases, with 14 bases left between them. DNA of the CDR3: TGCGCCAGCAGCCAAGCCCTTCAGGGGAATCAGTACTTC. Amino acids: CASSQALQGNQYF.

The chain uses TRBV25-1 and TRBJ2-1; D call uncertain. The V and J ends lost 3 bases and 0 bases respectively, with 6 bases between them. The CDR3 has 14 residues. Germline-derived CDR1 and CDR2 are MGHDK and SYGVNS. The chain's CDR3 is CASSDGSSYNEQFF. The DNA for the CDR3 is TGTGCCAGCAGTGACGGTAGCTCCTACAATGAGCAGTTCTTC.

The V and J genes are TRBV19 and TRBJ2-1; 7 bases align to TRBD2. This CDR3 contains 14 residues. V lost 2 bases and J lost 5; bases outside the gene matches: 3. Germline-derived CDR1 and CDR2 are LNHDA and SQIVND (reference sequence). The CDR3 sequence is CASSISGVNNEQFF. CDR3 DNA: TGTGCCAGTAGTATAAGCGGGGTTAACAATGAGCAGTTCTTC. Combining the CDR3 with reference TRBV19 and TRBJ2-1 gives the whole variable domain DGGITQSPKYLFRKEGQNVTLSCEQNLNHDAMYWYRQDPGQGLRLIYYSQIVNDFQKGDIAEGYSVSREKKESFPLTVTSAQKNPTAFYLCASSISGVNNEQFFGPGTRLTVL.

This clone was picked up many times. V and J are TRBV29-1 and TRBJ2-1, with D possibly TRBD1 on 6 matching bases. The germline gives CDR1 SQVTM, CDR2 ANQGSEA. This CDR3 is 14 amino acids long. CDR3: CRGGGEGLYNEQFF. In DNA form, the CDR3 reads TGCAGAGGGGGTGGCGAGGGCCTTTACAATGAGCAGTTCTTC.

This chain joins TRBV4-1 and TRBJ1-3; D gene uncertain. CDR1 and CDR2 from the germline V gene are MGHRA and YSYEKL. V was trimmed by 2 bases and J by 1 base, leaving 6 bases between them. The CDR3 has 14 residues. CDR3 sequence reads: CASSQPRSGNTIYF. In DNA form, the CDR3 reads TGCGCCAGCAGCCAACCCAGATCTGGAAACACCATATATTTT.

This clone occurred many times. J is TRBJ2-7 and V is TRBV5-4, with 7 positions matching TRBD1. Germline V gene lookup returns CDR1 SGHNT and CDR2 YYREEE (reference sequence). J lost 3 bases, V lost 3 bases, and 6 bases had no gene match. The CDR3 has 14 residues. CDR3 in DNA: TGTGCCAGCAGCTCTAACAGGGGAAGCTACGAGCAGTACTTC. Amino acid sequence: CASSSNRGSYEQYF.

The CDR3 is CASSPRQDFNQPQHF. The CDR3 bases are TGTGCCAGCAGCCCACGACAGGACTTCAATCAGCCCCAGCATTTT. The chain combines TRBV7-2 with TRBJ1-5; maybe TRBD1 (6 bases). Trimming cost V 5 bases and J 3 bases, with 14 bases left between them. Germline loops: CDR1 SGHTA, CDR2 FQGNSA. This CDR3 comprises 15 residues.

This clone was counted between two and nine times. The chain carries TRBV5-1 and TRBJ2-7, with 9 positions matching TRBD1. CDR1 and CDR2 (germline): SGHRS, YFSETQ. Trimming cost V 4 bases and J 2 bases; bases outside gene matches: 4. The CDR3 length is 14 residues. Written as DNA, the CDR3 is TGCGCCAGCAGCATGGGACAGGGTCCCTACGAGCAGTACTTC. Its translation: CASSMGQGPYEQYF.

The table lists this clone with a few counts. V usage is TRBV6-6 and J usage is TRBJ1-5; D gene uncertain. V lost 0 bases and J lost 3, with 9 bases in between. This CDR3 has 15 amino acids. The germline CDR1 and CDR2 sequences are MNHNY and SVGAGI (reference sequence). Here the CDR3 reads CASSYSPGNNQPQHF. For the CDR3, the DNA is TGTGCCAGCAGTTACTCGCCCGGGAACAATCAGCCCCAGCATTTT.

There are a few counts of this clone. The chain's CDR3 is CASRENQQGVGEKLFF. CDR3 in DNA: TGTGCCAGCAGAGAGAATCAACAGGGGGTAGGGGAAAAACTGTTTTTT. The chain couples TRBV2 to TRBJ1-4; the match to TRBD1 covers 8 bases. The CDR3 is 16 residues long. CDR1 is SNHLY, CDR2 FYNNEI, per germline. V shed 6 bases and J 8 bases; nucleotides not matched to a gene: 14. The entire variable domain, with the rest obtained from reference TRBV2 and TRBJ1-4, is as follows: EPEVTQTPSHQVTQMGQEVILRCVPISNHLYFYWYRQILGQKVEFLVSFYNNEISEKSEIFDDQFSVERPDGSNFTLKIRSTKLEDSAMYFCASRENQQGVGEKLFFGSGTQLSVL.

In its sample, this clone was seen a few times. The gene calls are TRBV18 and TRBJ1-1; possible D gene TRBD1, 6 bases. V lost 3 bases to trimming and J lost 2 bases, with 16 bases between them. Germline V gene data show CDR1 as KGHSH and CDR2 as LQKENI. The CDR3 contains 16 residues. This CDR3 reads CASSPQIGGANTEAFF. The CDR3 bases are TGTGCCAGCTCACCGCAGATTGGGGGGGCCAACACTGAAGCTTTCTTT.

With regard to this clone: The same CDR3 arises from other DNA sequences in this sample as well. The chain uses TRBV6-5 and TRBJ2-1; 9 nucleotides align to TRBD2. This CDR3 comprises 15 residues. Germline loops: CDR1 MNHEY, CDR2 SVGAGI. V lost 6 bases, J lost 8 bases, and 11 bases stayed unmatched. CDR3 loop: CASRDGLAGIYEQFF. The CDR3 nucleotides are TGTGCCAGCAGGGACGGGCTAGCGGGAATCTATGAGCAGTTCTTC.

The rearrangement links TRBV5-4 to TRBJ2-6; 8 positions agree with TRBD1. The CDR3 is 16 amino acids. Per the germline V gene, CDR1 is SGHNT and CDR2 is YYREEE (reference sequence). The V gene end was trimmed by 0 bases and the J gene end by 2 bases; junction bases not matched to a gene: 1. The CDR3 spells CASSLARGPGANVLTF. DNA for the CDR3: TGTGCCAGCAGCTTGGCCAGGGGGCCTGGGGCCAACGTCCTGACTTTC.

This clone was seen only a few times. The chain carries TRBV7-9 and TRBJ2-4; perhaps TRBD1 as D (6 bases). This CDR3 contains 15 residues. CDR1 and CDR2 from the germline V gene are SEHNR and FQNEAQ (reference sequence). The V end lost 4 bases, the J end lost 2 bases, and 12 bases lay between the germline ends. The CDR3 sequence: CASSSTQGSKNIQYF. DNA for the CDR3: TGTGCCAGCAGCTCAACTCAGGGGTCCAAAAACATTCAGTACTTC.